The 27 T cell receptor beta chains below were found in one sample sequenced in a study of cytomegalovirus exposure and HLA in healthy donors. PCR was performed using 60 Vbeta and 13 Jbeta primers. Profiled with immunoSEQ multiplex PCR; TCRdb holds only in-frame clones, not every one. The table has about 80,000 clones, approximately 62% seen once. Input material: PBMCs. The source of these receptors is a male donor in good health and CMV-seropositive.

This chain links TRBV5-4 with TRBJ2-1; 7 bases fit TRBD2. This CDR3 comprises 13 residues. V was clipped by 4 bases and J by 9 bases; unmatched bases: 7. Per germline, CDR1 SGHNT and CDR2 YYREEE (reference sequence). The CDR3: CASSPNPGGEQFF. CDR3 sequence (DNA): TGTGCCAGCAGCCCTAATCCGGGGGGTGAGCAGTTCTTC.

This clone was seen once. The chain joins TRBV7-2 to TRBJ2-1; unclear D gene. V was clipped by 5 bases and J by 5 bases, with 22 bases between them. Germline V lookup: CDR1 SGHTA, CDR2 FQGNSA. The CDR3 sequence is 17 residues long. CDR3 nucleotides: TGTGCCAGCAGCCCCTTATTATCGCGCGTAACGAACAATGAGCAGTTCTTC. Protein sequence: CASSPLLSRVTNNEQFF.

This clone was seen only a few times. The chain uses TRBV6-5 and TRBJ2-7; 8 bases map to TRBD2. V shed 8 bases and J 3 bases; nucleotides not matched to a gene: 12. CDR3 length: 15 residues. Looked up from germline, CDR1 is MNHEY and CDR2 is SVGAGI. DNA of the CDR3: TGTGCCAGCTCCCAGGGTGGAGCGGGGGTCTACGAGCAGTACTTC. Its protein product is CASSQGGAGVYEQYF.

CDR3: CASSDSGYNEQFF. CDR3 DNA sequence: TGTGCCAGCAGCGATAGCGGGTACAATGAGCAGTTCTTC. V and J are TRBV9 and TRBJ2-1, with 7 bases aligning to TRBD2. The V gene's germline CDR1 is SGDLS and CDR2 YYNGEE. The CDR3 consists of 13 residues. Trimming at V came to 3 bases and at J to 4 bases, leaving 1 base not matched to a gene.

This clone was counted a single time. The CDR3 DNA reads TGTGCCAGCAGCTTGGATTTGAGGGATCTACCTGAAGCTTTCTTT. It translates to CASSLDLRDLPEAFF. V gene TRBV5-5 combines with J gene TRBJ1-1; no clear D. This CDR3 has 15 amino acids. V dropped 0 bases and J dropped 6 bases, with 15 bases sitting between them. Germline-derived CDR1 and CDR2 are SGHKS and YYEKEE (reference sequence).

In its sample, this clone was seen a few times. The genes are TRBV20-1 and TRBJ2-1, with D uncertain. Germline loops: CDR1 DFQATT, CDR2 SNEGSKA (reference sequence). Trimming pared 3 bases from V and 3 bases from J, leaving 3 bases between. The CDR3 spans 11 residues. CDR3 coding DNA: TGCAGTGCTAGCAGCTACAATGAGCAGTTCTTC. As protein: CSASSYNEQFF.

The V call is TRBV18, the J call TRBJ1-5; no clear D. CDR1 KGHSH and CDR2 LQKENI come from the germline V gene. V was shortened by 3 bases and J by 5 bases, with 8 bases between the two germline ends. There are 13 residues in the CDR3. CDR3 in amino acids: CASSPWRDQPQHF. The CDR3, as DNA: TGTGCCAGCTCACCTTGGAGGGATCAGCCCCAGCATTTT.

The chain recombines TRBV7-9 with TRBJ2-1; 9 nucleotides align to TRBD2. CDR3 size: 16 residues. Germline CDR1 is SEHNR and CDR2 is FQNEAQ (reference sequence). V trimming: 5 bases; J trimming: 7 bases; junction bases outside the gene matches: 12. This CDR3 reads CASSPTGAGGLNEQFF. The CDR3 DNA reads TGTGCCAGCAGCCCTACTGGAGCGGGGGGCTTGAATGAGCAGTTCTTC.

The V gene is TRBV11-1, the J gene TRBJ2-1; unclear D gene. Germline-derived CDR1 and CDR2 are SGHAT and FQDESV (reference sequence). The CDR3 consists of 11 residues. With 4 bases removed from V and 8 bases from J, the gap between germline ends came to 6 bases. This CDR3 is CASSSEHEQFF. CDR3 bases: TGTGCCAGCAGCTCCGAGCATGAGCAGTTCTTC.

In its sample, this clone was seen a few times. The rearrangement uses TRBV6-5 and TRBJ2-2; unclear D gene. In germline, CDR1 is MNHEY, CDR2 SVGAGI. The CDR3 spans 13 residues. Trimming removed 0 bases from V and 7 bases from J, with 6 bases in between. CDR3 coding DNA: TGTGCCAGCAGTTACTCCAGAATCGGGGAGCTGTTTTTT. Encoded protein: CASSYSRIGELFF.

This clone has a single count. This rearrangement joins TRBV7-9 to TRBJ2-1; D not resolved. This CDR3 contains 12 residues. CDR1 SEHNR and CDR2 FQNEAQ come from the germline V gene (reference sequence). Trimming shortened V by 1 base and J by 10 bases, and 8 bases separated the two germline ends. The CDR3 sequence: CASSLEVTEQFF. CDR3 nucleotides: TGTGCCAGCAGCTTAGAGGTGACAGAGCAGTTCTTC.

This sequence joins TRBV6-1 and TRBJ1-3, with D unclear. This CDR3 has 20 residues. The germline CDR1 and CDR2 sequences are MNHNS and SASEGT. V was clipped by 0 bases and J by 2 bases, with 23 bases between them. The CDR3 coding sequence is TGTGCCAGCAGTGAAGCTGAAAGAGGGAACACCTGGAACCCTGGAAACACCATATATTTT. This gives the protein CASSEAERGNTWNPGNTIYF.

V gene TRBV10-3 combines with J gene TRBJ2-2; no firm D call. Per germline, CDR1 ENHRY and CDR2 SYGVKD. Deletions cut 2 bases from V and 3 bases from J, with 19 bases between. This CDR3 comprises 18 residues. The CDR3 is CAISERRLGDVDTGELFF. The CDR3 DNA sequence: TGTGCCATCAGTGAGCGAAGATTAGGAGACGTCGACACCGGGGAGCTGTTTTTT.

The V gene is TRBV29-1, the J gene TRBJ2-5, with 10 positions matching TRBD1. The germline V gene encodes CDR1 SQVTM and CDR2 ANQGSEA. Trimming removed 5 bases from V and 1 base from J; junction bases left unmatched: 4. CDR3 size: 14 residues. The CDR3 nucleotides read TGCAGCGTTCGGACAGGGGGTCGCCAAGAGACCCAGTACTTC. Translation: CSVRTGGRQETQYF.

The chain carries TRBV9 and TRBJ2-1, with D tentatively TRBD2 (5 bases). Germline-derived CDR1 and CDR2 are SGDLS and YYNGEE. The CDR3 has 14 amino acids. V was cut by 0 bases and J by 6 bases, with 10 bases left in between. This CDR3 reads CASSVDALANEQFF. The CDR3 DNA reads as TGTGCCAGCAGCGTAGATGCCCTAGCCAATGAGCAGTTCTTC.

This clone has only a few counts. Written as DNA, the CDR3 is TGTGCCAGCAGCTTAAGGGGGGGCCCCGGACCCAGGACCCAGTACTTC. Protein product: CASSLRGGPGPRTQYF. This chain uses TRBV7-8 with TRBJ2-5, with D maybe TRBD2 (7 bases). This CDR3 is built from 16 residues. In germline, CDR1 is SGHVS, CDR2 FQNEAQ. The V end lost 2 bases, the J end lost 7 bases, and 20 bases lay between the germline ends.

This sequence joins TRBV5-8 and TRBJ2-7; the match to TRBD1 covers 7 bases. J lost 2 bases, V lost 1 base, and 6 bases had no gene match. The V gene's germline CDR1 is SGHTS and CDR2 YDEGEE. This CDR3 is built from 15 residues. The CDR3 here is CASSLTTGSTYEQYF. CDR3 nucleotides: TGTGCCAGCAGCTTGACGACAGGGTCCACCTACGAGCAGTACTTC.

This chain connects TRBV6-1 to TRBJ1-5; 8 bases fit TRBD1. The CDR3 covers 15 residues. The germline V gene encodes CDR1 MNHNS and CDR2 SASEGT. V dropped 4 bases and J dropped 5; count of bases not matched to a gene: 7. The CDR3 spells CASSAQTGEDQPQHF. The CDR3 nucleotides are TGTGCCAGCAGTGCACAGACAGGGGAGGATCAGCCCCAGCATTTT.

Relative to its sample, this clone is medium-sized. The rearrangement uses TRBV2 and TRBJ2-7; TRBD1 might be the D (5 bases). The CDR3 totals 13 residues. The V gene's germline CDR1 is SNHLY and CDR2 FYNNEI. V was shortened by 6 bases and J by 2 bases, with 11 bases between the two germline ends. CDR3 region: CASRQGAPYEQYF. DNA of the CDR3: TGTGCCAGCAGGCAAGGGGCCCCCTACGAGCAGTACTTC.

This clone has a handful of counts. The chain combines TRBV5-1 with TRBJ1-4; D may be TRBD1 (5 bases). The CDR3 totals 15 residues. V was shortened by 0 bases and J by 5 bases, with 11 bases between the two germline ends. Germline V lookup: CDR1 SGHRS, CDR2 YFSETQ. This CDR3 is CASSLATGENEKLFF. The CDR3 DNA sequence: TGCGCCAGCAGCTTGGCCACGGGGGAGAATGAAAAACTGTTTTTT.

This clone has more than one count but fewer than ten. The chain links TRBV6-5 to TRBJ1-4; 11 bases map to TRBD1. V was pared by 2 bases and J by 7 bases, with 0 bases of the junction left unmatched. Germline V gives CDR1 MNHEY, CDR2 SVGAGI. The CDR3 contains 14 residues. Here the CDR3 DNA reads TGTGCCAGCAGTTACGGACAGGGGGCTGAAAAACTGTTTTTT. Protein: CASSYGQGAEKLFF.

This clone showed up just a few times. This chain connects TRBV7-8 to TRBJ2-5, with 14 bases that match TRBD2. The end of the DNA fits TRBJ2-7 better, so the J call may be wrong. The germline V gene encodes CDR1 SGHVS and CDR2 FQNEAQ. The CDR3 runs to 19 residues. The CDR3 region has the DNA TGTGCCAGCAGCGCCCCTCCGGGACTAGCGGGAGAGGCGTCCTACGAGCAGTACTTC. It codes for CASSAPPGLAGEASYEQYF.

V gene TRBV14 combines with J gene TRBJ2-1, with 11 positions matching TRBD2. V trimming: 2 bases; J trimming: 4 bases; junction bases outside the gene matches: 7. Germline V gives CDR1 SGHDN, CDR2 FVKESK. The CDR3 runs to 17 residues. The CDR3 coding sequence is TGTGCCAGCAGCCAACCTAGCGGGAGGACCCTTTACAATGAGCAGTTCTTC. It encodes CASSQPSGRTLYNEQFF. The whole variable domain, remainder taken from reference TRBV14 and TRBJ2-1, is EAGVTQFPSHSVIEKGQTVTLRCDPISGHDNLYWYRRVMGKEIKFLLHFVKESKQDESGMPNNRFLAERTGGTYSTLKVQPAELEDSGVYFCASSQPSGRTLYNEQFFGPGTRLTVL.

The chain couples TRBV30 to TRBJ2-2, with 8 nucleotides matching TRBD2. The ends lost 8 bases at V and 0 bases at J; junction bases unmatched: 11. This CDR3 has 16 amino acids. CDR1 is GTSNPN and CDR2 is SVGIG in the germline V gene (reference sequence). The CDR3: CAQSGSALSNTGELFF. CDR3 DNA: TGTGCCCAGAGCGGGAGCGCGCTCTCGAACACCGGGGAGCTGTTTTTT.

The genes are TRBV5-1 and TRBJ2-6, with a possible D match to TRBD1 (5 bases). The CDR3 loop spans 18 amino acids. V dropped 0 bases and J dropped 8 bases, with 21 bases sitting between them. Germline assignment: CDR1 SGHRS and CDR2 YFSETQ. The CDR3 loop is CASSLDVEQALKTNVLTF. The CDR3 DNA reads as TGCGCCAGCAGCTTGGATGTAGAACAGGCTCTAAAGACCAACGTCCTGACTTTC.

The chain has TRBV30 and TRBJ1-1; D is possibly TRBD1 (6 bases). There are 13 residues in the CDR3. The germline V and J ends were trimmed by 1 base and 7 bases, with 13 bases remaining between them. Germline-derived CDR1 and CDR2 are GTSNPN and SVGIG (reference sequence). The CDR3 DNA reads as TGTGCCTGGAGTGGCCGGACAGTGGATGAAGCTTTCTTT. Protein: CAWSGRTVDEAFF.

In its sample, this clone was seen a few times. This chain links TRBV27 with TRBJ2-2; 9 nucleotides match TRBD1. Germline CDR1 is MNHEY and CDR2 is SMNVEV (reference sequence). The CDR3 consists of 14 residues. J lost 7 bases, V lost 8 bases, and 8 bases had no gene match. The CDR3 is CASSRDREVGELFF. The CDR3 region has the DNA TGTGCCAGCTCTCGGGACAGGGAAGTCGGGGAGCTGTTTTTT.